What follows are 9 T cell receptor beta chains derived from one specimen sequenced in a study of response to subunit inactivated influenza vaccine. A single record per CDR3 protein comes from TCRdb applying MiXCR to the RT-PCR reads. Counted here are fewer than 550,000 distinct CDR3 sequences, 25% occurring once; the ten biggest clones make up around 1.8%. The source material was CD4+ T cells sorted from PBMCs, sampled more than 4 days after vaccination. These TCRs come from a man over 45 who received an inactivated influenza vaccine.

The gene calls are TRBV7-2 and TRBJ2-3; 10 nucleotides align to TRBD2. This CDR3 is 17 amino acids long. Germline CDR1 SGHTA, CDR2 FQGNSA. Unmatched junction bases numbered 12, after V lost 4 bases and J lost 5 bases. The CDR3 DNA reads as TGTGCCAGCAGCTCCAGGGGATCGGCTAGCGGGGGAGATACGCAGTATTTT. Protein sequence: CASSSRGSASGGDTQYF. Full variable domain (outside the CDR3, taken from reference TRBV7-2 and TRBJ2-3): GAGVSQSPSNKVTEKGKDVELRCDPISGHTALYWYRQSLGQGLEFLIYFQGNSAPDKSGLPSDRFSAERTGGSVSTLTIQRTQQEDSAVYLCASSSRGSASGGDTQYFGPGTRLTVL.

The chain links TRBV20-1 to TRBJ2-3, with 7 bases matching TRBD1. CDR3 size: 15 residues. Germline V lookup: CDR1 DFQATT, CDR2 SNEGSKA (reference sequence). V lost 0 bases and J lost 4; bases outside the gene matches: 7. In DNA form, the CDR3 reads TGCAGTGCTAGAGATAGTAGGGGGCATGCAGATACGCAGTATTTT. This sequence encodes CSARDSRGHADTQYF.

Concerning this clonotype itself: The germline gene is not matched at one end of the junction; a read error may be the cause. The gene calls are TRBV20-1 and TRBJ2-3; 7 bases are a match to TRBD2. Germline assignment: CDR1 DFQATT and CDR2 SNEGSKA (reference sequence). This CDR3 has 15 residues. The CDR3: CNASVSGAPPDTQYF. DNA for the CDR3: TGCAATGCTAGTGTGAGCGGGGCCCCCCCAGATACGCAGTATTTT.

V and J are TRBV12-3 or TRBV12-4 and TRBJ1-5, with 7 bases that match TRBD1. After removal of 3 bases from V and 6 bases from J, the junction contained 5 bases not matched to a gene. The CDR3 is 14 residues long. The CDR3 reads CASSFRQGGQPQHF. In DNA, the CDR3 is TGTGCCAGCAGTTTTAGACAGGGTGGTCAGCCCCAGCATTTT.

This clonotype turned up a few times. The chain has TRBV7-9 and TRBJ1-2; no reliable D call. Trimming removed 2 bases at V and 4 bases at J, with 8 bases between. This CDR3 is built from 13 residues. Germline V gives CDR1 SEHNR, CDR2 FQNEAQ (reference sequence). CDR3 DNA sequence: TGTGCCAGCAGCTTAACGTCAGCCTATGGCTACACCTTC. This sequence encodes CASSLTSAYGYTF.

The chain uses TRBV18 and TRBJ2-5; no clear D gene. The germline gives CDR1 KGHSH, CDR2 LQKENI. CDR3 length: 15 residues. Deletions cut 2 bases from V and 2 bases from J, with 12 bases between. The CDR3 DNA reads TGTGCCAGCTCACCAATAGGAAGGGTACAAGAGACCCAGTACTTC. Protein product: CASSPIGRVQETQYF.

This sequence joins TRBV7-6 and TRBJ2-3; 7 bases map to TRBD2. V dropped 0 bases and J dropped 5; count of bases not matched to a gene: 8. Per the germline V gene, CDR1 is SGHVS and CDR2 is FNYEAQ. The CDR3 loop spans 16 amino acids. The CDR3 protein is CASSLATAGRGDTQYF. In DNA, the CDR3 is TGTGCCAGCAGCTTAGCCACGGCAGGGAGGGGAGATACGCAGTATTTT. The complete variable domain, with remaining parts taken from reference TRBV7-6 and TRBJ2-3, reads GAGVSQSPRYKVTKRGQDVALRCDPISGHVSLYWYRQALGQGPEFLTYFNYEAQQDKSGLPNDRFSAERPEGSISTLTIQRTEQRDSAMYRCASSLATAGRGDTQYFGPGTRLTVL.

This chain connects TRBV4-1 to TRBJ2-4, with a weak D call TRBD1 (5 bases). The length of the CDR3 is 16 residues. The V and J ends lost 0 bases and 2 bases respectively, with 11 bases between them. Germline V gene sequence: CDR1 MGHRA, CDR2 YSYEKL. The CDR3 region has the DNA TGCGCCAGCAGCCAAGACGCAGGGTTGACCAAAAACATTCAGTACTTC. This encodes CASSQDAGLTKNIQYF.

By frequency in the sample, this clonotype is medium-sized. This chain uses TRBV29-1 with TRBJ2-5; the D gene is possibly TRBD1 (6 bases). Trimming stripped 3 bases from V and 3 bases from J, with 8 bases between. Germline V gives CDR1 SQVTM, CDR2 ANQGSEA. The CDR3 runs 12 residues. This chain's CDR3 is CSVEPGEETQYF. In DNA, the CDR3 is TGCAGCGTTGAGCCAGGGGAAGAGACCCAGTACTTC.